The entry below gives a single T cell receptor beta chain sequence along with its context. The CDR3 is 14 amino acids. Germline-derived CDR1 and CDR2 are SGHAT and FQNNGV. V was pared by 4 bases and J by 3 bases, with 6 bases of the junction left unmatched. Here immunoSEQ multiplex PCR was the method, and the copy in TCRdb shows in-frame clones only, minus some. The repertoire consists of under 2,500,000 clones, with approximately 96% occurring once and the leading ten covering roughly 0.13%. The data originate from a study of shared clonotypes between healthy human individuals. Donors, healthy HIV-negative adults, lacked recent acute infections or vaccinations.

This TCR came from a man aged 18 to 30 in good health. The sequenced sample consisted of naive CD4+ T cells sorted from blood. The subset is: CD45RA+ positively selected. The V gene is TRBV11-2, the J gene TRBJ2-7; TRBD2 aligns across 7 bases. CDR3 amino acids: CASSSTGTNYEQYF. The CDR3 region has the DNA TGTGCCAGCAGCTCAACCGGGACTAACTACGAGCAGTACTTC.